The 3 T cell receptor beta chains reported below all come from one sample, sequenced in a study of radiotherapy plus CTLA-4 blockade in lung cancer. Repertoires were generated with immunoSEQ multiplex PCR, while TCRdb's copy carries only in-frame clones and drops some. Here the sample spans about 95,000 clones, roughly 80% being singletons. The material was peripheral blood, obtained from a patient treated with radiotherapy plus ipilimumab. These receptors were taken from a human donor with non-small cell lung cancer who had stable disease on radiotherapy plus ipilimumab.

V is TRBV11-2 and J is TRBJ2-2; no firm D call. The CDR3 loop spans 13 amino acids. Trimming took off 5 bases at V and 3 bases at J, with 7 bases between the two ends. Germline V lookup: CDR1 SGHAT, CDR2 FQNNGV. CDR3 nucleotide sequence: TGTGCCAGCAGCCCCCATTACACCGGGGAGCTGTTTTTT. Amino acids: CASSPHYTGELFF.

The rearrangement joins TRBV6-5 to TRBJ2-1, with 8 positions matching TRBD2. Trimming cost V 6 bases and J 5 bases; bases outside gene matches: 9. This CDR3 has 15 amino acids. The germline CDR1 and CDR2 sequences are MNHEY and SVGAGI. CDR3 coding DNA: TGTGCCAGCAGAGAAACCGGGACTAGAAACAATGAGCAGTTCTTC. Its translation is CASRETGTRNNEQFF.

The chain recombines TRBV2 with TRBJ2-6, with D possibly matching TRBD1 (6 bases). The CDR3 totals 14 residues. CDR1 and CDR2 from the germline V gene are SNHLY and FYNNEI. The germline V and J ends were trimmed by 7 bases and 3 bases, with 10 bases remaining between them. The CDR3 spells CASKGDGGANVLTF. In nucleotides, the CDR3 is TGTGCCAGCAAGGGGGACGGTGGGGCCAACGTCCTGACTTTC.